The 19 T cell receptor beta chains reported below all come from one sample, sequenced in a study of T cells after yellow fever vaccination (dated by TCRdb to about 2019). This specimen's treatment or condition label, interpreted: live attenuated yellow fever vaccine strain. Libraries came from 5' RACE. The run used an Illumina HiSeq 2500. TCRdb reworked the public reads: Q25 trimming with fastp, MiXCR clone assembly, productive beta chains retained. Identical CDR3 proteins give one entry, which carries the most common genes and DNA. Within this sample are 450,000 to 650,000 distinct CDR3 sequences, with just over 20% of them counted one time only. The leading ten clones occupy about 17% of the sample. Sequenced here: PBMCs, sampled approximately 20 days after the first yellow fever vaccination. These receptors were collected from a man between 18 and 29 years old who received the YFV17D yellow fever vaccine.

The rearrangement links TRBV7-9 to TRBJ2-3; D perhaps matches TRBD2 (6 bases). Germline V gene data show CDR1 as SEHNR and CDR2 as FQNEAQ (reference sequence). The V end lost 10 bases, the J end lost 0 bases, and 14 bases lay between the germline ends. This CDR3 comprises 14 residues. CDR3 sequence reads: CATKRDSSTDTQYF. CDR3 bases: TGTGCCACGAAAAGGGACTCAAGCACAGATACGCAGTATTTT.

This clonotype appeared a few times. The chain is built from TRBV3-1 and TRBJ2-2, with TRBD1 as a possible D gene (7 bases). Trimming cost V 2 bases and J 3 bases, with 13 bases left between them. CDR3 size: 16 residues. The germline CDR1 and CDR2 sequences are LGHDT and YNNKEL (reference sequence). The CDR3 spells CASSQWRGLDTGELFF. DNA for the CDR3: TGTGCCAGCAGCCAATGGAGGGGGCTGGACACCGGGGAGCTGTTTTTT.

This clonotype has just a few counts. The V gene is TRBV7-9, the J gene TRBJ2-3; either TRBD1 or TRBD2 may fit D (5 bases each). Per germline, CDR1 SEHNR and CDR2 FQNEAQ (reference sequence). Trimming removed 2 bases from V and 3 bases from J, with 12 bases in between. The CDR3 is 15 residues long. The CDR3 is CASSLTGTETDTQYF. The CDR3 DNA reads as TGTGCCAGCAGCTTAACCGGGACGGAGACAGATACGCAGTATTTT.

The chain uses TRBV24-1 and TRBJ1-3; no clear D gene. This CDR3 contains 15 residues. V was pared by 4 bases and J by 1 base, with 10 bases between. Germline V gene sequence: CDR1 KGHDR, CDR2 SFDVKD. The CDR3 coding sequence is TGTGCCACCAGTGACCCGGGGTCGTCTGGAAACACCATATATTTT. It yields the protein CATSDPGSSGNTIYF.

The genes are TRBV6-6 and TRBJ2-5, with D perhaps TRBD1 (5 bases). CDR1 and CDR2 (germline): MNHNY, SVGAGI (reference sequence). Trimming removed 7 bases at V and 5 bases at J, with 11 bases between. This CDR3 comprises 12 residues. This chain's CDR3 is CASTQGRETQYF. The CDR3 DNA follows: TGTGCCAGCACCCAGGGCCGGGAGACCCAGTACTTC.

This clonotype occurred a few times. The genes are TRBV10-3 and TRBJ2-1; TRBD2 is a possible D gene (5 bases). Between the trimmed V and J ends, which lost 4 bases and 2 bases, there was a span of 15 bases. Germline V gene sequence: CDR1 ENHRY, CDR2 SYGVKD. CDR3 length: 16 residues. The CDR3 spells CAISGAGETTYNEQFF. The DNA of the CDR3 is TGTGCCATCAGTGGGGCCGGGGAAACCACCTACAATGAGCAGTTCTTC.

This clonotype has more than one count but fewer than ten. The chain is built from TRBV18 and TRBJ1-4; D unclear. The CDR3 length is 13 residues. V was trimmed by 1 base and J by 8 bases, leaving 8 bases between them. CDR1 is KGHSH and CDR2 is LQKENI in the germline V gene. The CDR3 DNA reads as TGTGCCAGCTCACCACGCCAATTGGAAAAACTGTTTTTT. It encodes CASSPRQLEKLFF.

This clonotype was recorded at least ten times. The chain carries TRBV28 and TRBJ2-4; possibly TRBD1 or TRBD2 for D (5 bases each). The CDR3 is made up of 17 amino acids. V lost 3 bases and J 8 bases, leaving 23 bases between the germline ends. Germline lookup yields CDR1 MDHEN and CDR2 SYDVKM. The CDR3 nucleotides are TGTGCCAGCAGTTTTAGAGGGGTCACACCAAATGGAGACATTCAGTACTTC. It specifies CASSFRGVTPNGDIQYF.

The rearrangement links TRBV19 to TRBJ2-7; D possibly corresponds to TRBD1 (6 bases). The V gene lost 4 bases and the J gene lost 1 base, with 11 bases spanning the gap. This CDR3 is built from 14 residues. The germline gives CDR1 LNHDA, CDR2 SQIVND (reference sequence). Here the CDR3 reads CASSTMTGSYEQYF. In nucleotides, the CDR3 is TGTGCCAGTAGTACCATGACAGGATCCTACGAGCAGTACTTC.

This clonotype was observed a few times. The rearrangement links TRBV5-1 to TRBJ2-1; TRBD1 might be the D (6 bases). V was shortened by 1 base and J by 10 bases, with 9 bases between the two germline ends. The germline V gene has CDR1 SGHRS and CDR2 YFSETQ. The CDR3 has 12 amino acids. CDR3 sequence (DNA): TGCGCCAGCAGCTTGACAGGACAGGAGCAGTTCTTC. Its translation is CASSLTGQEQFF.

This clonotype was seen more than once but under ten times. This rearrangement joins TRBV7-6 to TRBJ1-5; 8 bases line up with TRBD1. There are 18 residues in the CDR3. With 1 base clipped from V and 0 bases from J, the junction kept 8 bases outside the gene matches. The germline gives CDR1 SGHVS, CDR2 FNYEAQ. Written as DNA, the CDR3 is TGTGCCAGCAGCTTAGATGTGACAGGGGAATTTAGCAATCAGCCCCAGCATTTT. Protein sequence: CASSLDVTGEFSNQPQHF.

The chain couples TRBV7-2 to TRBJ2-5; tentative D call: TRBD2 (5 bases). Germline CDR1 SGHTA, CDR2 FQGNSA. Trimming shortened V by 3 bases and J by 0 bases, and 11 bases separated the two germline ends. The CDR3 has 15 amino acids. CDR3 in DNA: TGTGCCAGCAGCTTTCGGGAAGGGTACCAAGAGACCCAGTACTTC. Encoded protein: CASSFREGYQETQYF.

The CDR3 DNA reads as TGTGCCAGCCTAAGGGCCAACACAGATACGCAGTATTTT. Translating it yields CASLRANTDTQYF. The rearrangement joins TRBV28 to TRBJ2-3, with D hard to call. Between the trimmed V and J ends, which lost 8 bases and 2 bases, there was a span of 11 bases. The CDR3 consists of 13 residues. Looked up from germline, CDR1 is MDHEN and CDR2 is SYDVKM.

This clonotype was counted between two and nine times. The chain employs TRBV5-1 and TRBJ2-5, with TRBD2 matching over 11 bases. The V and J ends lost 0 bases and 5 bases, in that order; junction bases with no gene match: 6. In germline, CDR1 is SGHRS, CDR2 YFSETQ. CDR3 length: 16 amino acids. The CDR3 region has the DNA TGCGCCAGCAGCTTGGCCACTAGCGGGGGCGGCGAGACCCAGTACTTC. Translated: CASSLATSGGGETQYF.

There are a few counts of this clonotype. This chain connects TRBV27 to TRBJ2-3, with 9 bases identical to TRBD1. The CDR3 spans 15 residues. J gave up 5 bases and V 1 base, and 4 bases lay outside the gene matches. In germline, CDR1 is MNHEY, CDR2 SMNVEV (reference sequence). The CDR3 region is CASSLYGTGIDTQYF. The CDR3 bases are TGTGCCAGCAGTTTATATGGGACAGGGATAGATACGCAGTATTTT.

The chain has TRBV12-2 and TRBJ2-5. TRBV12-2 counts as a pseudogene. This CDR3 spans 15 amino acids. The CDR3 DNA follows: TGTGCAAGTCGCTTAGCGCAAGGGGGTTGCGAGACCCAGTACTTC. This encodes CASRLAQGGCETQYF.

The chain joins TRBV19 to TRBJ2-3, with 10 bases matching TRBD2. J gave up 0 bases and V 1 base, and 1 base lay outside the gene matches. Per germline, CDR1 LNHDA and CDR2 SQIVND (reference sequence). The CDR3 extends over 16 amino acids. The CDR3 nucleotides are TGTGCCAGTAGTATAGCTAGCGGGGGTAGCACAGATACGCAGTATTTT. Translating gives CASSIASGGSTDTQYF.

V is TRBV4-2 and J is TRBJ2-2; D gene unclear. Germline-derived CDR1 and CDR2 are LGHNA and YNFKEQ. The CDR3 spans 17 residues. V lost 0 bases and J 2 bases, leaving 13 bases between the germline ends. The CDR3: CASSQDKALGNTGELFF. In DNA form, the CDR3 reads TGTGCCAGCAGCCAAGATAAGGCCTTGGGAAACACCGGGGAGCTGTTTTTT.

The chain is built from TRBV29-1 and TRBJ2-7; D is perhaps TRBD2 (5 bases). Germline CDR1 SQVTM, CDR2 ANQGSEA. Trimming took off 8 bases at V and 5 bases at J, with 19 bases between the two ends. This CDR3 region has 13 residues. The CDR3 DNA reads TGCAGCTCCATGCATTCGGGAATTCACGAGCAGTACGTC. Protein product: CSSMHSGIHEQYV.